This is a list of T cell receptor beta chains from one sample in a study of early stage breast cancer tumors. Clones were read by immunoSEQ multiplex PCR, and TCRdb kept only the in-frame ones, dropping some. This table has 25,000 to 35,000 clones, 80% appearing once. Input material: blood. The receptors come from a person in their sixties or seventies with breast cancer. CDR3s include the opening cysteine and the closing phenylalanine or tryptophan. The D gene is left open where the match is weak. Clone size, where shown, is once, few, many, or a class for clones that have expanded.

V gene	J gene	D gene	clone size	CDR3 protein	CDR3 DNA
TRBV5-3	TRBJ1-2	NA	once	CARSRTGNYGYTF	TGTGCCAGAAGTCGTACAGGGAACTATGGCTACACCTTC
TRBV5-5	TRBJ2-5	TRBD1	NA	CASSGTGTLTETQYF	TGTGCCAGCAGCGGGACAGGGACCCTTACTGAGACCCAGTACTTC
TRBV2	TRBJ1-4	NA	NA	CASNSGVREKLFF	TGTGCCAGCAATTCAGGGGTACGTGAAAAACTGTTTTTT
TRBV30	TRBJ1-5	TRBD1	NA	CAWGRDRDQPQHF	TGTGCCTGGGGCCGGGACAGGGATCAGCCCCAGCATTTT
TRBV19	TRBJ1-2	TRBD1	NA	CASSSIRDRGQGYTF	TGTGCCAGTAGTAGCATTCGGGACAGGGGGCAAGGCTACACCTTC
TRBV4-3	TRBJ2-5	NA	once	CASSQDARAGETQYF	TGCGCCAGCAGCCAAGATGCCAGGGCTGGGGAGACCCAGTACTTC
TRBV7-9	TRBJ1-1	TRBD1	NA	CASSPFGQGVTEAFF	TGTGCCAGCAGCCCGTTCGGACAGGGGGTCACTGAAGCTTTCTTT
TRBV6-5	TRBJ1-1	TRBD1	NA	CASSYSDRGKTEAFF	TGTGCCAGCAGTTACTCGGACAGGGGAAAGACTGAAGCTTTCTTT
TRBV4-3	TRBJ2-2	NA	NA	CASSRGLTNTGELFF	TGCGCCAGCAGCCGAGGACTAACGAACACCGGGGAGCTGTTTTTT
TRBV5-1	TRBJ2-5	NA	few	CASSLVSQGAGGAQYF	TGCGCCAGCAGCTTGGTTTCCCAGGGCGCCGGAGGGGCCCAGTACTTC
TRBV11-2	TRBJ2-7	TRBD2	NA	CASSLGSTSGGNYEQYF	TGTGCCAGCAGCTTAGGCTCGACTAGCGGGGGAAACTACGAGCAGTACTTC
TRBV19	TRBJ1-4	NA	NA	CASSTSGRATNEKLFF	TGTGCCAGTAGTACCAGCGGGAGAGCAACTAATGAAAAACTGTTTTTT
TRBV9	TRBJ1-4	TRBD1	NA	CASSVGWTGGEKLFF	TGTGCCAGCAGCGTAGGATGGACAGGGGGAGAAAAACTGTTTTTT
TRBV9	TRBJ1-3	TRBD1	NA	CASSATPTGDSGNTIYF	TGTGCCAGCAGCGCGACTCCCACAGGGGATTCTGGAAACACCATATATTTT
TRBV4-3	TRBJ2-7	NA	NA	CASSQEDYHEQYF	TGCGCCAGCAGCCAAGAGGACTACCACGAGCAGTACTTC
TRBV7-9	TRBJ1-2	NA	NA	CASSLGQSNYGYTF	TGTGCCAGCAGCTTAGGACAGAGCAACTATGGCTACACCTTC
TRBV4-1	TRBJ1-3	NA	NA	CASSLNERNTIYF	TGCGCCAGCAGCCTGAACGAGAGAAACACCATATATTTT
TRBV27	TRBJ2-7	TRBD1	NA	CASQSGGSSYEQYF	TGTGCCAGCCAGTCAGGGGGAAGCTCCTACGAGCAGTACTTC
TRBV5-8	TRBJ2-7	NA	few	CASSAPGSAYEQYF	TGTGCCAGCAGCGCCCCAGGGTCGGCTTACGAGCAGTACTTC
TRBV5-1	TRBJ1-2	TRBD1	NA	CASSVDRYGYTF	TGCGCCAGCAGCGTGGACAGGTACGGCTACACCTTC
TRBV28	TRBJ1-2	TRBD1	NA	CASSHAWTGANYGYTF	TGTGCCAGCAGCCACGCATGGACAGGGGCCAACTATGGCTACACCTTC
TRBV2	TRBJ1-2	NA	few	CASRRVGGHYGYTF	TGTGCCAGCCGCCGGGTGGGGGGACACTATGGCTACACCTTC
TRBV27	TRBJ1-2	NA	NA	CASSNPGVGYTF	TGTGCCAGCAGTAACCCAGGCGTAGGCTACACCTTC
TRBV7-9	TRBJ2-1	TRBD2	NA	CASSPTAGGYNEQFF	TGTGCCAGCAGCCCTACAGCGGGAGGCTACAATGAGCAGTTCTTC
TRBV14	TRBJ2-3	TRBD2	NA	CASSQGLAEITDTQYF	TGTGCCAGCAGCCAGGGACTAGCGGAAATCACAGATACGCAGTATTTT
TRBV7-2	TRBJ1-5	NA	few	CASSLSVNQPQHF	TGTGCCAGCAGCCTCTCAGTCAATCAGCCCCAGCATTTT
TRBV2	TRBJ2-7	NA	medium-sized	CASSEIREDGEQYF	TGTGCCAGCAGTGAAATCCGGGAAGACGGCGAGCAGTACTTC
TRBV7-7	TRBJ2-2	NA	NA	CASSPWREYTGELFF	TGTGCTAGCAGCCCTTGGAGGGAATACACCGGGGAGCTGTTTTTT
TRBV9	TRBJ2-1	NA	NA	CASSAHSGDEQFF	TGTGCCAGCAGCGCCCACTCAGGGGATGAGCAGTTCTTC
TRBV7-2	TRBJ1-2	NA	few	CASSLEQFGYTF	TGTGCCAGCAGCTTAGAACAGTTTGGCTACACCTTC
TRBV18	TRBJ1-2	NA	few	CASSRTANYGYTF	TGTGCCAGCTCCCGGACAGCTAACTATGGCTACACCTTC
TRBV18	TRBJ2-5	NA	NA	CASSPPGSPQETQYF	TGTGCCAGCTCACCGCCGGGGTCCCCACAAGAGACCCAGTACTTC
TRBV9	TRBJ1-5	TRBD1	NA	CASSPGGTVSQPQHF	TGTGCCAGCAGCCCTGGGGGGACAGTGAGTCAGCCCCAGCATTTT
TRBV28	TRBJ1-1	TRBD1	NA	CATLTGVNTEAFF	TGTGCCACCTTGACAGGGGTGAACACTGAAGCTTTCTTT
TRBV29-1	TRBJ1-3	NA	few	CSGISGNTIYF	TGCAGCGGTATCTCGGGAAACACCATATATTTT
TRBV11-3	TRBJ2-7	NA	NA	CASSQVGTRALGEQYF	TGTGCCAGCAGCCAGGTGGGGACTCGGGCCTTGGGCGAGCAGTACTTC
TRBV7-8	TRBJ1-2	NA	NA	CASSSRSGLSNYGYTF	TGTGCCAGCAGCTCGAGATCAGGTTTATCAAACTATGGCTACACCTTC
TRBV29-1	TRBJ2-5	NA	NA	CSVATGQETQYF	TGCAGCGTTGCGACAGGCCAAGAGACCCAGTACTTC
TRBV5-5	TRBJ2-3	TRBD1	NA	CASRFDRDVTDTQYF	TGTGCCAGCAGGTTTGACAGGGACGTAACAGATACGCAGTATTTT
TRBV27	TRBJ2-7	TRBD1	NA	CASSSRDRGRYEQYF	TGTGCCAGCAGTTCCCGGGACAGGGGGCGATACGAGCAGTACTTC
TRBV10-3	TRBJ2-2	TRBD1	NA	CAVEGQYTGELFF	TGTGCCGTCGAGGGACAGTACACCGGGGAGCTGTTTTTT
TRBV5-4	TRBJ2-2	TRBD2	NA	CASSPRLAGGTGELFF	TGTGCCAGCAGCCCCCGACTAGCGGGAGGTACCGGGGAGCTGTTTTTT
TRBV2	TRBJ2-7	NA	NA	CASSVQLNEQYF	TGTGCCAGCAGTGTACAGCTAAACGAGCAGTACTTC
TRBV18	TRBJ1-2	NA	NA	CASSPMEVNYGYTF	TGTGCCAGCTCACCAATGGAGGTAAACTATGGCTACACCTTC